These 21 T cell receptor beta chains share one sample of origin, sequenced in a study of cytomegalovirus exposure and HLA in healthy donors. With 60 Vbeta and 13 Jbeta primers, the PCR was carried out. Assay used: immunoSEQ multiplex PCR; TCRdb lists only in-frame clones, some missing. The sample has 95,000 to 130,000 clones; about 76% are singletons. Sequencing was carried out using PBMCs. These receptors were taken from a woman aged 25 to 39 in good health and CMV-seronegative.

The rearrangement links TRBV27 to TRBJ1-2; D possibly corresponds to TRBD1 (6 bases). The CDR3 contains 16 residues. The V end lost 8 bases, the J end lost 3 bases, and 22 bases lay between the germline ends. Germline V gene sequence: CDR1 MNHEY, CDR2 SMNVEV (reference sequence). This CDR3 reads CASFRFGDEGDYGYTF. The CDR3 DNA is TGTGCCAGCTTTCGGTTTGGCGACGAGGGGGACTATGGCTACACCTTC.

CDR3: CASNGGLAVGHPYNEQFF. As DNA, the CDR3 is TGTGCCAGCAACGGGGGACTAGCAGTTGGTCATCCCTACAATGAGCAGTTCTTC. The gene calls are TRBV2 and TRBJ2-1, with TRBD2 matching over 9 bases. Germline V gene data show CDR1 as SNHLY and CDR2 as FYNNEI. The junction had 15 bases not matched to a gene; V was cut back by 7 bases and J by 2 bases. The CDR3 is 18 residues long. The variable domain in full, completed from reference TRBV2 and TRBJ2-1, reads EPEVTQTPSHQVTQMGQEVILRCVPISNHLYFYWYRQILGQKVEFLVSFYNNEISEKSEIFDDQFSVERPDGSNFTLKIRSTKLEDSAMYFCASNGGLAVGHPYNEQFFGPGTRLTVL.

The chain carries TRBV28 and TRBJ2-2, with D possibly being TRBD2 (6 bases). Trimming shortened V by 6 bases and J by 2 bases, and 22 bases separated the two germline ends. The CDR3 sequence is 18 residues long. Germline V gene lookup returns CDR1 MDHEN and CDR2 SYDVKM. As DNA, the CDR3 is TGTGCCAGCAGCCCCCATGCCACGGGACTCGCAAACACCGGGGAGCTGTTTTTT. It is translated as CASSPHATGLANTGELFF. The entire variable domain, with the rest obtained from reference TRBV28 and TRBJ2-2, is as follows: DVKVTQSSRYLVKRTGEKVFLECVQDMDHENMFWYRQDPGLGLRLIYFSYDVKMKEKGDIPEGYSVSREKKERFSLILESASTNQTSMYLCASSPHATGLANTGELFFGEGSRLTVL.

V gene TRBV2 combines with J gene TRBJ2-1; 11 bases agree with TRBD2. Germline CDR1 SNHLY, CDR2 FYNNEI. Trimming removed 3 bases from V and 8 bases from J; junction bases left unmatched: 6. The CDR3 extends over 15 amino acids. The CDR3 sequence: CASSELAGGPHEQFF. CDR3 nucleotides: TGTGCCAGCAGTGAGTTAGCGGGAGGGCCGCATGAGCAGTTCTTC.

Remarks on this clone: One junction end does not reproduce the germline sequence, and a read error may be involved. The chain joins TRBV7-7 to TRBJ2-7; 9 bases are shared with TRBD1. Germline values: CDR1 SSHAT, CDR2 FNYEAQ (reference sequence). This CDR3 spans 15 amino acids. CDR3 sequence: CASSLGDRDDYEQYF. As DNA, the CDR3 is TGTGCTAGCAGCCTCGGGGACAGGGACGATTACGAGCAGTACTTC. The variable domain in full, completed from reference TRBV7-7 and TRBJ2-7, reads GAGVSQSPRYKVTKRGQDVTLRCDPISSHATLYWYQQALGQGPEFLTYFNYEAQPDKSGLPSDRFSAERPEGSISTLTIQRTEQRDSAMYRCASSLGDRDDYEQYFGPGTRLTVT.

The rearrangement uses TRBV7-6 and TRBJ2-3; 13 bases line up with TRBD2. The CDR3 loop spans 18 amino acids. V lost 4 bases to trimming and J lost 2 bases; unmatched junction nucleotides: 9. Per germline, CDR1 SGHVS and CDR2 FNYEAQ. CDR3 nucleotides: TGTGCCAGCAGCTCCGACCGGACTAGCGGGAGACCCACAGATACGCAGTATTTT. It encodes CASSSDRTSGRPTDTQYF. Combining the CDR3 with reference TRBV7-6 and TRBJ2-3 gives the whole variable domain GAGVSQSPRYKVTKRGQDVALRCDPISGHVSLYWYRQALGQGPEFLTYFNYEAQQDKSGLPNDRFSAERPEGSISTLTIQRTEQRDSAMYRCASSSDRTSGRPTDTQYFGPGTRLTVL.

This clone has just a few counts. The chain has TRBV7-8 and TRBJ1-5, with TRBD1 identical over 12 bases. J was trimmed by 2 bases and V by 4 bases; bases with no gene match: 12. In germline, CDR1 is SGHVS, CDR2 FQNEAQ. The CDR3 loop spans 19 amino acids. The CDR3 sequence is CASSSHRDRGRGGNQPQHF. CDR3 sequence (DNA): TGTGCCAGCAGCTCACACCGGGACAGGGGGCGCGGGGGCAATCAGCCCCAGCATTTT.

CDR3: CASSEGGRFYNEQFF. The DNA of the CDR3 is TGTGCCAGCAGTGAAGGGGGCAGGTTTTACAATGAGCAGTTCTTC. V usage is TRBV6-1 and J usage is TRBJ2-1; TRBD1 is a possible D gene (5 bases). Germline CDR1 is MNHNS and CDR2 is SASEGT. The CDR3 sequence is 15 residues long. Trimming pared 1 base from V and 4 bases from J, leaving 11 bases between.

The genes are TRBV11-1 and TRBJ1-2, with D unresolved. Looked up from germline, CDR1 is SGHAT and CDR2 is FQDESV (reference sequence). Trimming removed 4 bases at V and 6 bases at J, with 12 bases between. There are 13 residues in the CDR3. The CDR3 region is CASSWSDSDGYTF. DNA for the CDR3: TGTGCCAGCAGCTGGTCCGACTCAGATGGCTACACCTTC.

V usage is TRBV30 and J usage is TRBJ1-3; TRBD1 matches at 10 bases. The germline V gene has CDR1 GTSNPN and CDR2 SVGIG (reference sequence). J was trimmed by 2 bases and V by 4 bases; bases with no gene match: 2. The CDR3 contains 14 residues. CDR3 sequence (DNA): TGTGCCTGGACCGGGACAGGGGCTGGAAACACCATATATTTT. Protein product: CAWTGTGAGNTIYF.

The V gene is TRBV27, the J gene TRBJ1-6, with TRBD1 identical over 8 bases. This CDR3 spans 13 amino acids. Germline CDR1 reads MNHEY; CDR2 reads SMNVEV (reference sequence). V lost 6 bases, J lost 10 bases, and 5 bases stayed unmatched. The DNA for the CDR3 is TGTGCCAGCAGGGACAGGGTAGGCTCACCCCTCCACTTT. It is translated as CASRDRVGSPLHF.

This chain connects TRBV19 to TRBJ2-2; tentative D call: TRBD1 (6 bases). Germline V gives CDR1 LNHDA, CDR2 SQIVND (reference sequence). CDR3 length: 16 amino acids. Trimming removed 3 bases from V and 0 bases from J, with 11 bases in between. Here the CDR3 reads CASSMDSNSNTGELFF. CDR3 coding DNA: TGTGCCAGTAGTATGGACAGTAATTCGAACACCGGGGAGCTGTTTTTT.

V gene TRBV21-1 combines with J gene TRBJ2-3; the table's TRBD1 call for D was not verified on the DNA. TRBV21-1 is a listed pseudogene. CDR3 size: 13 residues. The CDR3 DNA reads TGTGCCAGCATACAGGGGGGCACAGATACGCAGTATTTT. Its translation: CASIQGGTDTQYF.

The chain has TRBV6-5 and TRBJ2-7; TRBD1 matches at 9 bases. This CDR3 contains 14 residues. The J segment lost 4 bases and the V segment lost 6 bases, leaving 7 bases of the junction unmatched. Per the germline V gene, CDR1 is MNHEY and CDR2 is SVGAGI. The CDR3 DNA is TGTGCCAGCAGCCCGGGACAGGGCTTGTACGAGCAGTACTTC. It yields the protein CASSPGQGLYEQYF.

The rearrangement links TRBV21-1 to TRBJ2-5; the D call in the table, TRBD2, was not verified against the DNA. TRBV21-1 counts as a pseudogene. The CDR3 consists of 13 residues. CDR3 in amino acids: CASRRRGEETQYF. CDR3 DNA sequence: TGTGCCAGCAGGCGGCGGGGGGAAGAGACCCAGTACTTC.

The chain carries TRBV10-3 and TRBJ2-7; 9 nucleotides match TRBD1. Trimming cost V 0 bases and J 3 bases; bases outside gene matches: 0. The CDR3 extends over 14 amino acids. From germline, CDR1 is ENHRY and CDR2 SYGVKD. The CDR3 reads CAISESTGGYEQYF. CDR3 nucleotide sequence: TGTGCCATCAGTGAGTCGACAGGGGGCTACGAGCAGTACTTC.

The rearrangement joins TRBV6-1 to TRBJ1-5, with a tentative D call TRBD1 (5 bases). Trimming took off 2 bases at V and 4 bases at J, with 12 bases between the two ends. CDR1 and CDR2 (germline): MNHNS, SASEGT. The CDR3 is 15 residues long. The CDR3 here is CASSESGNGNQPQHF. The CDR3 DNA follows: TGTGCCAGCAGTGAATCAGGGAACGGAAATCAGCCCCAGCATTTT.

This sequence joins TRBV5-1 and TRBJ2-3; 9 positions match TRBD1. This CDR3 comprises 15 residues. Germline-derived CDR1 and CDR2 are SGHRS and YFSETQ. V shed 0 bases and J 3 bases; nucleotides not matched to a gene: 2. The CDR3 coding sequence is TGCGCCAGCAGCTTGGGGGGACAGGGTACAGATACGCAGTATTTT. Amino acids: CASSLGGQGTDTQYF.

The chain carries TRBV5-4 and TRBJ2-3; D call uncertain. V was cut by 0 bases and J by 0 bases, with 8 bases left in between. CDR1 and CDR2 from the germline V gene are SGHNT and YYREEE (reference sequence). The CDR3 loop spans 15 amino acids. The CDR3 region is CASSLDFTSTDTQYF. The CDR3 nucleotides read TGTGCCAGCAGCTTGGACTTTACTAGCACAGATACGCAGTATTTT. The full variable domain, rest sourced from reference TRBV5-4 and TRBJ2-3, is ETGVTQSPTHLIKTRGQQVTLRCSSQSGHNTVSWYQQALGQGPQFIFQYYREEENGRGNFPPRFSGLQFPNYSSELNVNALELDDSALYLCASSLDFTSTDTQYFGPGTRLTVL.

The CDR3 protein is CASSGAGGGSYNSPLHF. The CDR3, as DNA: TGTGCCAGCAGTGGGGCAGGGGGCGGTTCCTATAATTCACCCCTCCACTTT. The gene calls are TRBV25-1 and TRBJ1-6, with 8 nucleotides matching TRBD1. In germline, CDR1 is MGHDK, CDR2 SYGVNS. CDR3 length: 17 amino acids. The V segment lost 4 bases and the J segment 1 base; nucleotides outside the gene matches: 6. Full variable domain (missing parts from reference TRBV25-1 and TRBJ1-6): EADIYQTPRYLVIGTGKKITLECSQTMGHDKMYWYQQDPGMELHLIHYSYGVNSTEKGDLSSESTVSRIRTEHFPLTLESARPSHTSQYLCASSGAGGGSYNSPLHFGNGTRLTVT.

The V call is TRBV28, the J call TRBJ2-7, with TRBD1 matching over 9 bases. The CDR3 loop spans 14 amino acids. The V gene's germline CDR1 is MDHEN and CDR2 SYDVKM. The junction had 5 bases not matched to a gene; V was cut back by 6 bases and J by 2 bases. The CDR3 region is CASRAGTGPYEQYF. CDR3 DNA sequence: TGTGCCAGCAGGGCCGGGACAGGGCCCTACGAGCAGTACTTC. The entire variable domain, with the rest obtained from reference TRBV28 and TRBJ2-7, is as follows: DVKVTQSSRYLVKRTGEKVFLECVQDMDHENMFWYRQDPGLGLRLIYFSYDVKMKEKGDIPEGYSVSREKKERFSLILESASTNQTSMYLCASRAGTGPYEQYFGPGTRLTVT.